The T cell receptor beta chain under discussion was sequenced for a study of blood T cell repertoires in COVID-19. Adults between about 18 and 89 years of age took part from under 25 US areas. This CDR3 is built from 15 residues. Per germline, CDR1 MDHEN and CDR2 SYDVKM. The V and J ends lost 9 bases and 3 bases, in that order; junction bases with no gene match: 10. Method: immunoSEQ multiplex PCR; TCRdb's copy keeps in-frame clones and lacks some. The sample records fewer than 500,000 clones, 88% being singletons. The sequenced sample consisted of PBMCs or T cells enriched from blood (not recorded which). The sequence was collected from a woman in her thirties with acute COVID-19. The chain is built from TRBV28 and TRBJ1-4, with TRBD1 matching 7 bases. CDR3 region: CASKSVTGSNEKLFF. The CDR3 nucleotides read TGTGCCAGTAAATCCGTGACAGGGTCTAATGAAAAACTGTTTTTT.